The text below deals with one T cell receptor beta chain. Its target is unknown. The V gene lost 1 base and the J gene lost 2 bases, with 6 bases spanning the gap. Looked up from germline, CDR1 is SGHTA and CDR2 is FQGNSA. The CDR3 spans 14 residues. These data originate in a study of OX40 agonist ivuxolimab in advanced cancers. Study details: Each dose-escalation patient presented with hepatocellular carcinoma, melanoma, renal cell or head and neck cancer.

Study observations and caveats: At 0.1 to 3.0 mg/kg and by week 6, clonal expansion occurred in CD4+ and CD8+ blood T cells. Expanded clones were, on average, more numerous among CD8+ T cells than CD4+.

The repertoire was sequenced with immunoSEQ multiplex PCR; TCRdb's copy has only in-frame clones and lacks some. The table has more than 45,000 clones, about 80% seen once. Patients had blood sampled at baseline and again on cycle 4 day 1 and cycle 7 day 1. The source is an adult with an advanced solid tumor such as melanoma, head and neck, liver or kidney cancer. This chain joins TRBV7-2 and TRBJ1-5; no clear D gene. This specimen was CD4+ or CD8+ T cells sorted from blood, taken in a trial of the OX40 agonist ivuxolimab. DNA of the CDR3: TGTGCCAGCAGCTTAGAATGGGGCAATCAGCCCCAGCATTTT. Translating it yields CASSLEWGNQPQHF.